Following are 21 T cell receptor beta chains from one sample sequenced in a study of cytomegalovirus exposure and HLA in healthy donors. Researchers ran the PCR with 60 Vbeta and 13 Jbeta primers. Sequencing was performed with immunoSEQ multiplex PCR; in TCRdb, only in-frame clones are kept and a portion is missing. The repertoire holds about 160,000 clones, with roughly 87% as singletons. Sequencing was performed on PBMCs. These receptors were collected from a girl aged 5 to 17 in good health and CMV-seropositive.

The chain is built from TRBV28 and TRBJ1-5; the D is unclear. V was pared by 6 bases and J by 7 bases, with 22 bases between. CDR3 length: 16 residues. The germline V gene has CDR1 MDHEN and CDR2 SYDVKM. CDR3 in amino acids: CASSFLRGWVGQPQHF. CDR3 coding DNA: TGTGCCAGCAGCTTTCTTCGGGGTTGGGTAGGACAGCCCCAGCATTTT.

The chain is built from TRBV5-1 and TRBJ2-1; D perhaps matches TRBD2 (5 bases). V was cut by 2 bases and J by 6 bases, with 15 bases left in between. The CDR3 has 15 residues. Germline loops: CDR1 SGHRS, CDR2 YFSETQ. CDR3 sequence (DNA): TGCGCCAGCAGCTTATCAAGGGCCGAGGGCAATGAGCAGTTCTTC. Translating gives CASSLSRAEGNEQFF.

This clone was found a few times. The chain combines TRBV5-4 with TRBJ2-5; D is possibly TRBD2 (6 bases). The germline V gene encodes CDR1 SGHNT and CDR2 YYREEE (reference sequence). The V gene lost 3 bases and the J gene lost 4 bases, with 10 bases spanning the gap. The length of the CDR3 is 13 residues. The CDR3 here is CASSSQEGETQYF. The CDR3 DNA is TGTGCCAGCAGCTCACAGGAGGGAGAGACCCAGTACTTC. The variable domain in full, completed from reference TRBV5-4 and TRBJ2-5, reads ETGVTQSPTHLIKTRGQQVTLRCSSQSGHNTVSWYQQALGQGPQFIFQYYREEENGRGNFPPRFSGLQFPNYSSELNVNALELDDSALYLCASSSQEGETQYFGPGTRLLVL.

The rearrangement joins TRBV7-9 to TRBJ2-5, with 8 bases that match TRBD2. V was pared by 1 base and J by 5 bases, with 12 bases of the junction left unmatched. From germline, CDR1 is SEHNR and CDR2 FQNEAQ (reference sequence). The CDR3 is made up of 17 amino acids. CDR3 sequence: CASSLDLQRGYFETQYF. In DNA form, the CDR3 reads TGTGCCAGCAGCTTAGATCTCCAGCGGGGGTATTTTGAGACCCAGTACTTC.

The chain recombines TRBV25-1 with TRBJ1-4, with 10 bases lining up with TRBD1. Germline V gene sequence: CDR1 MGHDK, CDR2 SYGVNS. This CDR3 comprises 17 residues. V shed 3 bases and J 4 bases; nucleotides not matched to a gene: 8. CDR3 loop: CASSDRQGAQNNEKLFF. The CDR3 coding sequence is TGTGCCAGCAGTGATCGACAGGGGGCGCAAAATAATGAAAAACTGTTTTTT. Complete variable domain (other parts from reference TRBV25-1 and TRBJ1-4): EADIYQTPRYLVIGTGKKITLECSQTMGHDKMYWYQQDPGMELHLIHYSYGVNSTEKGDLSSESTVSRIRTEHFPLTLESARPSHTSQYLCASSDRQGAQNNEKLFFGSGTQLSVL.

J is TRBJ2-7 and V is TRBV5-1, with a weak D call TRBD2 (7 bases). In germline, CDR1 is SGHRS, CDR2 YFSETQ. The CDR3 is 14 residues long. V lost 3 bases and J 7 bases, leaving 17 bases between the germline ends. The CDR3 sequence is CASSSGTTRGEQYF. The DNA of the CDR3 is TGCGCCAGCAGCTCCGGGACTACCAGGGGAGAGCAGTACTTC.

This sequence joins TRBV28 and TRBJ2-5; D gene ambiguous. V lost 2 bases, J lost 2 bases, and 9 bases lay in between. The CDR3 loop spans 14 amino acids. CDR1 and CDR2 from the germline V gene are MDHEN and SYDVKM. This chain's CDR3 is CASSLQASQETQYF. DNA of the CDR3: TGTGCCAGCAGTTTACAGGCTTCACAAGAGACCCAGTACTTC.

The CDR3 loop is CSTLDRGTNYGYTF. The CDR3 DNA sequence: TGCAGCACCCTGGACAGGGGGACTAACTATGGCTACACCTTC. The chain couples TRBV29-1 to TRBJ1-2; 10 bases are shared with TRBD1. V was clipped by 8 bases and J by 0 bases; unmatched bases: 6. The CDR3 loop spans 14 amino acids. From germline, CDR1 is SQVTM and CDR2 ANQGSEA.

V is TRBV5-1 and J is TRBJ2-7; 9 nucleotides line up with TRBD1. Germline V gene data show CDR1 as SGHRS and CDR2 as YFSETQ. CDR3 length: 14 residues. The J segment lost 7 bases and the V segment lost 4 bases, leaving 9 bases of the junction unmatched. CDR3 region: CASSHRGQGNEQYF. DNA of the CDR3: TGCGCCAGCAGCCATAGGGGACAGGGAAATGAGCAGTACTTC.

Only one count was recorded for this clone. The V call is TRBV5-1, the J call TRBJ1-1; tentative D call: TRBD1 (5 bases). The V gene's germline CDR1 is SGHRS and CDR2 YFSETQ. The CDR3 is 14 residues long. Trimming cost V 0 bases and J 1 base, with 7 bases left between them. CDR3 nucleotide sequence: TGCGCCAGCAGCTTGGCCGGACAGAACACTGAAGCTTTCTTT. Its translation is CASSLAGQNTEAFF. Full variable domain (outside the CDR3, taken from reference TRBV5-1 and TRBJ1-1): KAGVTQTPRYLIKTRGQQVTLSCSPISGHRSVSWYQQTPGQGLQFLFEYFSETQRNKGNFPGRFSGRQFSNSRSEMNVSTLELGDSALYLCASSLAGQNTEAFFGQGTRLTVV.

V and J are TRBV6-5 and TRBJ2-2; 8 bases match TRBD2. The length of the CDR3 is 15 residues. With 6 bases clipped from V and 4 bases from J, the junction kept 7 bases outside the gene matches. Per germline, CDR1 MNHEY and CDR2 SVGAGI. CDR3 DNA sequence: TGTGCCAGCAGCCTCGGGGGGGTCGGCACCGGGGAGCTGTTTTTT. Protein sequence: CASSLGGVGTGELFF.

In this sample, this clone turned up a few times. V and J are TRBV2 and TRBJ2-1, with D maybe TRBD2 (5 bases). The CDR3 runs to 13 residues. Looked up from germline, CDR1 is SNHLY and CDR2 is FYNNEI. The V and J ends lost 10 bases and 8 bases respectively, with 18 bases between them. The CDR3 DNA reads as TGTGCCAAAAGGGAGTCAGGCGGCCATGAGCAGTTCTTC. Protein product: CAKRESGGHEQFF. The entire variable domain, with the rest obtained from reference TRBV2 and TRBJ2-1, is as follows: EPEVTQTPSHQVTQMGQEVILRCVPISNHLYFYWYRQILGQKVEFLVSFYNNEISEKSEIFDDQFSVERPDGSNFTLKIRSTKLEDSAMYFCAKRESGGHEQFFGPGTRLTVL.

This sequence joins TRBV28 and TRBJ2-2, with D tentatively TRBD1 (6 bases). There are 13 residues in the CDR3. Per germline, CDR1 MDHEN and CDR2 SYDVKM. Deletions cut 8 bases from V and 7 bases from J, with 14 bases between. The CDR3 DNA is TGTGCCAGCGGACTTCACAGGGACGGGGAGCTGTTTTTT. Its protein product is CASGLHRDGELFF.

The CDR3 reads CASSTTGLNQPQHF. For the CDR3, the DNA is TGTGCCAGCAGTACGACAGGACTGAATCAGCCCCAGCATTTT. The chain uses TRBV27 and TRBJ1-5; a possible D gene is TRBD1 (6 bases). Germline loops: CDR1 MNHEY, CDR2 SMNVEV (reference sequence). V lost 5 bases and J 4 bases, leaving 12 bases between the germline ends. The CDR3 runs 14 residues.

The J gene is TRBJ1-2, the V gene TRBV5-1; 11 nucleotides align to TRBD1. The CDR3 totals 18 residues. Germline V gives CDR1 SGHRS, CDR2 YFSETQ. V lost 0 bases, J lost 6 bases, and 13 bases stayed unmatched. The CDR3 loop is CASSLVHDRDRGGNGYTF. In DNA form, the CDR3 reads TGCGCCAGCAGCTTGGTTCATGACCGGGACAGGGGGGGTAATGGCTACACCTTC.

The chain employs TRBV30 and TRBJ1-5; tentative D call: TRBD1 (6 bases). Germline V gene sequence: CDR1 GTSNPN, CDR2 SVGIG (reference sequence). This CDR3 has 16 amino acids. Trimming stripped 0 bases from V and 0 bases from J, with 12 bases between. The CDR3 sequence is CAWSVPRTASNQPQHF. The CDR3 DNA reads TGTGCCTGGAGTGTCCCTCGGACAGCTAGCAATCAGCCCCAGCATTTT.

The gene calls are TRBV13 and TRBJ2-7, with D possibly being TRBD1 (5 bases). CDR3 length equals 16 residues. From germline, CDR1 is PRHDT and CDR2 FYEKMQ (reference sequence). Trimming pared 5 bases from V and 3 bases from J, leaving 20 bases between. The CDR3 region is CASSPGPVGANYEQYF. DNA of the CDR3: TGTGCCAGCAGCCCCGGGCCGGTTGGGGCAAACTACGAGCAGTACTTC.

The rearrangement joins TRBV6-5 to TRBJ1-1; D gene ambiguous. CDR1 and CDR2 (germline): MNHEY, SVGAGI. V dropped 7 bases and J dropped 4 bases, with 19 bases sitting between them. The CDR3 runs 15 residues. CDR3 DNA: TGTGCCAGCATGATCAGCAATTCAAGAGGCACTGAAGCTTTCTTT. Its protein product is CASMISNSRGTEAFF.

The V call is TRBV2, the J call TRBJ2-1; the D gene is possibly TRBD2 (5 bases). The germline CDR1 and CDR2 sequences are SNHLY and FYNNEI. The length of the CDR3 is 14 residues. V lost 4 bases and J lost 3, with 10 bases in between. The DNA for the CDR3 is TGTGCCAGCAGTGTCAGGACTTACTACAATGAGCAGTTCTTC. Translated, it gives CASSVRTYYNEQFF.

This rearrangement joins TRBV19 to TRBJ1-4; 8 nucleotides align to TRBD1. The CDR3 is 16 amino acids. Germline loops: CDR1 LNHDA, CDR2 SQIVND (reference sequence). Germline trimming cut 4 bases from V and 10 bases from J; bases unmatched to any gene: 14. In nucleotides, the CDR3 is TGTGCCAGTAGTAGATTGATCGGGGACAGGACGGGAAAACTGTTTTTT. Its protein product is CASSRLIGDRTGKLFF.

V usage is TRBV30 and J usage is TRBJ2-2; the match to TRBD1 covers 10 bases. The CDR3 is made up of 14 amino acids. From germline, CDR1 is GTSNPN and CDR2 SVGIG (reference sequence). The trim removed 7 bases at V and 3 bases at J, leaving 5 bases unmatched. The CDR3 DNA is TGTGCCTTGACAGGGGGCACGGACACCGGGGAGCTGTTTTTT. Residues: CALTGGTDTGELFF. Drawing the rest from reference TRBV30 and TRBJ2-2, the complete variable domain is SQTIHQWPATLVQPVGSPLSLECTVEGTSNPNLYWYRQAAGRGLQLLFYSVGIGQISSEVPQNLSASRPQDRQFILSSKKLLLSDSGFYLCALTGGTDTGELFFGEGSRLTVL.